The table lists the clone carrying this TCR beta chain with a few counts. What it binds is unknown. The data originate from a study of vaccination and CD4 T cells after COVID-19. Treatment denoted: approximately nine-day PBMC culture with coronavirus spike peptide pools or control peptides (ViraFEST assay). Before TCRs were sequenced, ViraFEST expanded antigen-specific T cells with peptide pools. The germline gives CDR1 KGHDR, CDR2 SFDVKD. The germline V and J ends were trimmed by 7 bases and 2 bases, with 7 bases remaining between them. The CDR3 runs 12 residues. Sequenced with the Oncomine TCR Beta short-read assay was DNA taken from cultured CD4+ T cells. TCRdb itself ran the PCR reads through MiXCR, one entry per CDR3 protein. The sample has about 21,000 distinct CDR3 sequences, approximately 65% seen once.

The receptor's source is a human donor who received a COVID-19 vaccine. This chain joins TRBV24-1 and TRBJ1-1; D gene uncertain. The sequenced sample was CD4+ T cells from blood, cultured in vitro, obtained before SARS-CoV-2 vaccination. The CDR3 DNA sequence: TGTGCCACCAGAGGAAGAAACACTGAAGCTTTCTTT. Translating gives CATRGRNTEAFF.